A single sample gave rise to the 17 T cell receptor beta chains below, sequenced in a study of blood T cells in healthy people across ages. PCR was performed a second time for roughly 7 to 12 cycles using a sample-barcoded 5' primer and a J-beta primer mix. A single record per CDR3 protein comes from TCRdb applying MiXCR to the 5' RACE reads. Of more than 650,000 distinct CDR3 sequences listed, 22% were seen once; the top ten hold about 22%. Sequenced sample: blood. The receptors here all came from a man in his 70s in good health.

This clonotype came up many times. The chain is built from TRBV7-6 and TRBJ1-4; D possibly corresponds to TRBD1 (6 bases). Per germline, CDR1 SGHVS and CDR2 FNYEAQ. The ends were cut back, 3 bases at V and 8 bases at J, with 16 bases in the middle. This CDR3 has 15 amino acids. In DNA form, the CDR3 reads TGTGCCAGCAGCTTCTTCGGGGGCCCTCGCGAAAAACTGTTTTTT. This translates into CASSFFGGPREKLFF. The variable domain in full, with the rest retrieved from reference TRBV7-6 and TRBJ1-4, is GAGVSQSPRYKVTKRGQDVALRCDPISGHVSLYWYRQALGQGPEFLTYFNYEAQQDKSGLPNDRFSAERPEGSISTLTIQRTEQRDSAMYRCASSFFGGPREKLFFGSGTQLSVL.

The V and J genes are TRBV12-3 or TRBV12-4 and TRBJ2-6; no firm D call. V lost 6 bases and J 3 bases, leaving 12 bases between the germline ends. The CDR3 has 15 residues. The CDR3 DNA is TGTGCCAGCAGGTTTAATTTGGATGGGGCCAACGTCCTGACTTTC. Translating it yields CASRFNLDGANVLTF.

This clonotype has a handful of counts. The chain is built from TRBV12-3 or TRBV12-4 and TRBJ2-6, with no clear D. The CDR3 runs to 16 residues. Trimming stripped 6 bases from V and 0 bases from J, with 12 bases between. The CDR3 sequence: CASSSTIFSGANVLTF. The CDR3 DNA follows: TGTGCCAGCAGCTCTACGATCTTCTCTGGGGCCAACGTCCTGACTTTC.

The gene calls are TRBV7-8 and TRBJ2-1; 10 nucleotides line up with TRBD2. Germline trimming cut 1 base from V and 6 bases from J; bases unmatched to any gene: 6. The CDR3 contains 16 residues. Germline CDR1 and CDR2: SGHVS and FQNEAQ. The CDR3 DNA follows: TGTGCCAGCAGCTTAGGTTTTCTAGCGGGAGCCAATGAGCAGTTCTTC. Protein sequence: CASSLGFLAGANEQFF. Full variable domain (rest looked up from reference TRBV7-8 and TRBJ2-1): GAGVSQSPRYKVAKRGQDVALRCDPISGHVSLFWYQQALGQGPEFLTYFQNEAQLDKSGLPSDRFFAERPEGSVSTLKIQRTQQEDSAVYLCASSLGFLAGANEQFFGPGTRLTVL.

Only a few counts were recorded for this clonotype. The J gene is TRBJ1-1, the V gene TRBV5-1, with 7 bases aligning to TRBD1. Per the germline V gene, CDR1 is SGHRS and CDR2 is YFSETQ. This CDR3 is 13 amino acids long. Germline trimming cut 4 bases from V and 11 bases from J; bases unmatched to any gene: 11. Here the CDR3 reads CASSTGQDQIAFF. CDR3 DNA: TGCGCCAGCAGCACTGGACAGGATCAAATTGCTTTCTTT.

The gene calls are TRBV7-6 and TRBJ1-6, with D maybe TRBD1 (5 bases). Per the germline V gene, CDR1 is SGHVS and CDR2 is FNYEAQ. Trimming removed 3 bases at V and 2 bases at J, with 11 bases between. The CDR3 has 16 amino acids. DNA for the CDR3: TGTGCCAGCAGCTTCGACCGGGGGACCTATAATTCACCCCTCCACTTT. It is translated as CASSFDRGTYNSPLHF.

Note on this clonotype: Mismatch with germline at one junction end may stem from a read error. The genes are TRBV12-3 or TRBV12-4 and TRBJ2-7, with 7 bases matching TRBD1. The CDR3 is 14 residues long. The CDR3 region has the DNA TGTGCCAGCAGTTTGGGGACAGTTTTCTACGGGCAGTACTTC. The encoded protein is CASSLGTVFYGQYF.

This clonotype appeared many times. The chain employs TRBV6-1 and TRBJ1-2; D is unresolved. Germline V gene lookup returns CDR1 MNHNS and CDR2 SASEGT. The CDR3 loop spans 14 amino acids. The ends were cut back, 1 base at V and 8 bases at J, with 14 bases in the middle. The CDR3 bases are TGTGCCAGCAGTGAAGGATGGAGAACTGGCGGCTACACCTTC. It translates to CASSEGWRTGGYTF.

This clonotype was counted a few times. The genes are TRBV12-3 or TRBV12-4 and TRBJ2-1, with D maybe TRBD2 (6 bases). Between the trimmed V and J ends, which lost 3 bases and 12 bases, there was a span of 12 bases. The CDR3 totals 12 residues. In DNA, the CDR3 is TGTGCCAGCAGTTTGGAGGGTCTAGGGCAGTTCTTC. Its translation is CASSLEGLGQFF.

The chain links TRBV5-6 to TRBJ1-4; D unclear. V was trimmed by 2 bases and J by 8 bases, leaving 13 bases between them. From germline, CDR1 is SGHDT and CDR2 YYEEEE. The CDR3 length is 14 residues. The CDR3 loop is CASSFSGVKEKLFF. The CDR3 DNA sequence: TGTGCCAGCAGCTTCTCCGGGGTCAAGGAAAAACTGTTTTTT.

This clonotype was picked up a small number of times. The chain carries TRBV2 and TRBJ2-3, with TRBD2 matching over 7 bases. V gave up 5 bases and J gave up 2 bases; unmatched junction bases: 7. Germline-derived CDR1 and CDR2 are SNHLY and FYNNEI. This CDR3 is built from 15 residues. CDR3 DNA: TGTGCCAGCAGTCGAACTAGCGCTCTCACAGATACGCAGTATTTT. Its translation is CASSRTSALTDTQYF.

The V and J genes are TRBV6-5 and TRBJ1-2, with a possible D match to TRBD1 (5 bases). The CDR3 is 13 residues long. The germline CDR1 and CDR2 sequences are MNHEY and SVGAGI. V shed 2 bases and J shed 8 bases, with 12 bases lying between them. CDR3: CASSYPGTGGYTF. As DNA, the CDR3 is TGTGCCAGCAGTTACCCCGGGACTGGGGGCTACACCTTC.

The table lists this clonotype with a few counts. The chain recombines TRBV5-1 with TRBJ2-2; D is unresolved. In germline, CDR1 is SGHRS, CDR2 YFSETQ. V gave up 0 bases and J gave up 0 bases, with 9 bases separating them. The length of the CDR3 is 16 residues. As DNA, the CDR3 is TGCGCCAGCAGCTTGGCCGTCGGGCCGAACACCGGGGAGCTGTTTTTT. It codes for CASSLAVGPNTGELFF.

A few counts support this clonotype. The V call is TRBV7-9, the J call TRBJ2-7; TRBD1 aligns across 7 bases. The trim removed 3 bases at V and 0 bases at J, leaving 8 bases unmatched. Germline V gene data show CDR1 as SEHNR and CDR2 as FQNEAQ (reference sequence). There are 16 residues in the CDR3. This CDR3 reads CASSFGQARSSYEQYF. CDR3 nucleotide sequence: TGTGCCAGCAGCTTCGGACAGGCCAGAAGCTCCTACGAGCAGTACTTC.

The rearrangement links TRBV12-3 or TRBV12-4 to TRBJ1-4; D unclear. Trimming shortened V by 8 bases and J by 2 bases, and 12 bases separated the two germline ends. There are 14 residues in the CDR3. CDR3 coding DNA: TGTGCCAGCGGCCCCATGGGGACTAATGAAAAACTGTTTTTT. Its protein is CASGPMGTNEKLFF.

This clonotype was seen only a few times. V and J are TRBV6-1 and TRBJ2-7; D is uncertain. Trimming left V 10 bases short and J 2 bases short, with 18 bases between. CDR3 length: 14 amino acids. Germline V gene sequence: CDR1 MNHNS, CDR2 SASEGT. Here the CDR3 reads CATTQVVRTYEQYF. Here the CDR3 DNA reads TGTGCCACCACTCAGGTAGTCAGGACCTACGAGCAGTACTTC.

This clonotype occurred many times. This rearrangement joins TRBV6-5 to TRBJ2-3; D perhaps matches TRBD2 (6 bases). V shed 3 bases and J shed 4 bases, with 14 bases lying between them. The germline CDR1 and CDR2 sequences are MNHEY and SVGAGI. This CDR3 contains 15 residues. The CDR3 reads CASSYASVPPDTQYF. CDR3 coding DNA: TGTGCCAGCAGTTATGCTAGCGTCCCCCCAGATACGCAGTATTTT.